The 31 T cell receptor beta chains below were found in one sample sequenced in a study of a mutant IDH1 vaccine in newly diagnosed glioma. Their target antigens are unknown. Documented time point: week 23, last vaccination. Topical imiquimod accompanied each vaccine dose, which consisted of 300 ug of mutant IDH1 20-mer peptide. Profiled with immunoSEQ multiplex PCR; TCRdb holds only in-frame clones, not every one. The sample holds around 40,000 clones, over 70% seen once. The sequences come from PBMCs, collected from a glioma patient whose treatment included an IDH1 peptide vaccine. Receptors originate from a woman aged 40 to 55 with glioma. Some clones in this sample may be carry-over from other donors' samples.

V is TRBV6-5 and J is TRBJ2-7, with no clear D. The CDR3 runs 13 residues. Germline V gives CDR1 MNHEY, CDR2 SVGAGI. V lost 6 bases and J 4 bases, leaving 13 bases between the germline ends. The CDR3 DNA sequence: TGTGCCAGCAGGGGAAGGGTGTTATACGAGCAGTACTTC. Translation gives CASRGRVLYEQYF.

A single count supports this clone. CDR3 in DNA: TGCAGCGCTTACGGGGGGAGAACTAATGAAAAACTGTTTTTT. Translated: CSAYGGRTNEKLFF. The chain has TRBV29-1 and TRBJ1-4, with D tentatively TRBD1 (5 bases). The ends were cut back, 7 bases at V and 1 base at J, with 13 bases in the middle. The V gene's germline CDR1 is SQVTM and CDR2 ANQGSEA. The CDR3 is made up of 14 amino acids. Full variable domain (outside the CDR3, taken from reference TRBV29-1 and TRBJ1-4): SAVISQKPSRDICQRGTSLTIQCQVDSQVTMMFWYRQQPGQSLTLIATANQGSEATYESGFVIDKFPISRPNLTFSTLTVSNMSPEDSSIYLCSAYGGRTNEKLFFGSGTQLSVL.

V gene TRBV6-1 combines with J gene TRBJ1-1, with D tentatively TRBD1 (5 bases). This CDR3 region has 14 residues. CDR1 is MNHNS, CDR2 SASEGT, per germline. Trimming took 7 bases from V and 0 from J, leaving 12 bases between them. The DNA of the CDR3 is TGTGCCAGCACCCAGACAGAGATGAACACTGAAGCTTTCTTT. It yields the protein CASTQTEMNTEAFF.

This clone was seen a handful of times. The chain employs TRBV5-8 and TRBJ2-7; 12 positions match TRBD2. CDR1 and CDR2 (germline): SGHTS, YDEGEE. This CDR3 is 14 amino acids long. J gave up 7 bases and V 4 bases, and 6 bases lay outside the gene matches. The CDR3 sequence: CASSLGLAGREQYF. In DNA form, the CDR3 reads TGTGCCAGCAGCCTCGGACTAGCGGGAAGAGAGCAGTACTTC.

The chain uses TRBV11-1 and TRBJ2-7; 8 nucleotides match TRBD2. The CDR3 sequence is 16 residues long. CDR1 and CDR2 (germline): SGHAT, FQDESV (reference sequence). The ends lost 4 bases at V and 0 bases at J; junction bases unmatched: 8. CDR3 sequence (DNA): TGTGCCAGCAGCTCCCCCCGGCGGGAGGCCTCCTACGAGCAGTACTTC. Translation: CASSSPRREASYEQYF.

The sample holds a few counts of this clone. J is TRBJ1-5 and V is TRBV28; D is perhaps TRBD1 (5 bases). V was trimmed by 7 bases and J by 2 bases, leaving 18 bases between them. CDR3 length: 16 amino acids. Germline CDR1 is MDHEN and CDR2 is SYDVKM. CDR3 DNA sequence: TGTGCCAGCACATTGGGAGGGGTGATGGGCAATCAGCCCCAGCATTTT. Amino acids: CASTLGGVMGNQPQHF.

Only a few counts were recorded for this clone. This rearrangement joins TRBV29-1 to TRBJ1-1; D not resolved. Germline-derived CDR1 and CDR2 are SQVTM and ANQGSEA. The CDR3 spans 10 residues. V lost 7 bases and J 1 base, leaving 4 bases between the germline ends. The CDR3 sequence: CSGTNTEAFF. In nucleotides, the CDR3 is TGCAGCGGCACGAACACTGAAGCTTTCTTT. The full variable domain, completed using reference TRBV29-1 and TRBJ1-1, is SAVISQKPSRDICQRGTSLTIQCQVDSQVTMMFWYRQQPGQSLTLIATANQGSEATYESGFVIDKFPISRPNLTFSTLTVSNMSPEDSSIYLCSGTNTEAFFGQGTRLTVV.

V usage is TRBV10-3 and J usage is TRBJ2-5; the match to TRBD1 covers 8 bases. Germline V CDR1 and CDR2: ENHRY, SYGVKD. Trimming cost V 6 bases and J 5 bases; bases outside gene matches: 11. This CDR3 comprises 15 residues. In nucleotides, the CDR3 is TGTGCCATCAGGGACGCAGCAGGGGGCAAGGAGACCCAGTACTTC. This sequence encodes CAIRDAAGGKETQYF.

The genes are TRBV29-1 and TRBJ2-7, with D possibly TRBD1 on 5 matching bases. CDR3 length equals 12 residues. Germline assignment: CDR1 SQVTM and CDR2 ANQGSEA. With 0 bases removed from V and 6 bases from J, the gap between germline ends came to 9 bases. Here the CDR3 reads CSVEDQRGEQYF. The CDR3 region has the DNA TGCAGCGTTGAAGATCAAAGGGGCGAGCAGTACTTC.

In its sample, this clone was seen a few times. CDR3 in amino acids: CAWSVSGNSPLHF. As DNA, the CDR3 is TGTGCCTGGAGTGTGAGCGGGAATTCACCCCTCCACTTT. The chain joins TRBV30 to TRBJ1-6; D remains unclear. Trimming took 0 bases from V and 7 from J, leaving 7 bases between them. CDR3 length: 13 residues. Germline V gives CDR1 GTSNPN, CDR2 SVGIG (reference sequence).

The chain joins TRBV27 to TRBJ1-2; 11 bases are a match to TRBD1. V was clipped by 0 bases and J by 10 bases; unmatched bases: 4. Germline-derived CDR1 and CDR2 are MNHEY and SMNVEV (reference sequence). This CDR3 has 14 residues. The CDR3: CASSLSGQGVDYTF. For the CDR3, the DNA is TGTGCCAGCAGTTTATCGGGACAGGGGGTTGACTACACCTTC.

V is TRBV15 and J is TRBJ2-5; TRBD2 aligns across 10 bases. The junction had 7 bases not matched to a gene; V was cut back by 3 bases and J by 6 bases. The CDR3 consists of 15 residues. CDR1 is LNHNV and CDR2 is YYDKDF in the germline V gene (reference sequence). CDR3 sequence: CATSSAGTSAQTQYF. The CDR3 DNA is TGTGCCACCAGCAGCGCGGGGACTAGCGCGCAGACCCAGTACTTC.

This clone was picked up one time. This chain links TRBV7-3 with TRBJ1-2; TRBD1 aligns across 10 bases. The V gene's germline CDR1 is SGHTA and CDR2 FQGTGA. Losses at the gene ends were 4 bases for V and 7 bases for J; bases not matched to a gene: 6. The CDR3 loop spans 14 amino acids. The chain's CDR3 is CASSSGQGRGGYTF. CDR3 nucleotides: TGTGCCAGCAGCTCGGGACAGGGGAGAGGTGGCTACACCTTC.

This chain joins TRBV7-2 and TRBJ2-2; a possible D gene is TRBD2 (6 bases). The germline gives CDR1 SGHTA, CDR2 FQGNSA. The length of the CDR3 is 13 residues. The V and J ends lost 5 bases and 11 bases respectively, with 15 bases between them. CDR3 sequence (DNA): TGTGCCAGCAGCGGTACGGGGGTTAACGAGCTGTTTTTT. This codes for CASSGTGVNELFF.

The chain employs TRBV5-7 and TRBJ2-6; unclear D gene. TRBV5-7 is flagged as an ORF with uncertain function. The CDR3 contains 16 residues. Trimming shortened V by 7 bases and J by 5 bases, and 19 bases separated the two germline ends. The CDR3 loop reads CASLGCVQSRANVLTF. In DNA form, the CDR3 reads TGTGCCAGCTTAGGTTGCGTACAAAGTCGGGCCAACGTCCTGACTTTC.

This clone was observed a single time. The CDR3 region is CASSVASSLGGGNYEQYF. CDR3 bases: TGTGCCAGCAGCGTAGCTAGTTCCTTAGGCGGGGGGAATTACGAGCAGTACTTC. The V call is TRBV9, the J call TRBJ2-7; TRBD2 aligns across 8 bases. The CDR3 length is 18 residues. Trimming removed 0 bases from V and 4 bases from J; junction bases left unmatched: 15. Germline values: CDR1 SGDLS, CDR2 YYNGEE.

Concerning this clone itself: One end of the junction fails to match germline, which may point to a read error. The CDR3 loop reads CASSLEVNTGELFF. In nucleotides, the CDR3 is TGTGCCAGTAGTTTAGAAGTCAACACCGGGGAGCTGTTTTTT. The chain is built from TRBV19 and TRBJ2-2, with unresolved D. Germline V gene sequence: CDR1 LNHDA, CDR2 SQIVND (reference sequence). This CDR3 has 14 amino acids.

V and J are TRBV4-3 and TRBJ1-1, with D uncertain. Germline V gene lookup returns CDR1 LGHNA and CDR2 YSLEER. The CDR3 spans 13 residues. V dropped 3 bases and J dropped 4 bases, with 9 bases sitting between them. The CDR3 is CASSQTDRTEAFF. The CDR3 coding sequence is TGCGCCAGCAGCCAGACCGACCGCACTGAAGCTTTCTTT.

V usage is TRBV2 and J usage is TRBJ2-3; 8 bases agree with TRBD1. The CDR3 has 15 residues. CDR1 and CDR2 from the germline V gene are SNHLY and FYNNEI. Trimming cost V 4 bases and J 4 bases; bases outside gene matches: 7. CDR3 in amino acids: CASSVTGVAPDTQYF. The CDR3 DNA follows: TGTGCCAGCAGTGTGACAGGGGTAGCACCAGATACGCAGTATTTT. Full variable domain (remainder filled in from reference TRBV2 and TRBJ2-3): EPEVTQTPSHQVTQMGQEVILRCVPISNHLYFYWYRQILGQKVEFLVSFYNNEISEKSEIFDDQFSVERPDGSNFTLKIRSTKLEDSAMYFCASSVTGVAPDTQYFGPGTRLTVL.

This chain links TRBV19 with TRBJ2-7, with D possibly matching TRBD2 (6 bases). The CDR3 length is 13 residues. From germline, CDR1 is LNHDA and CDR2 SQIVND (reference sequence). Trimming removed 2 bases from V and 4 bases from J, with 9 bases in between. The CDR3 DNA reads as TGTGCCAGTAGTATAACTAGCACTTACGAGCAGTACTTC. Amino acids: CASSITSTYEQYF.

This clone was counted a single time. J is TRBJ2-7 and V is TRBV5-5, with no clear D. Germline CDR1 SGHKS, CDR2 YYEKEE (reference sequence). This CDR3 has 13 residues. V lost 0 bases and J lost 6, with 10 bases in between. CDR3 amino acids: CASSLVADGEQYF. For the CDR3, the DNA is TGTGCCAGCAGCTTGGTAGCAGACGGCGAGCAGTACTTC.

The genes are TRBV12-5 and TRBJ1-2; 7 bases are a match to TRBD1. Germline CDR1 and CDR2: LGHNT and FRNRAP. V lost 6 bases, J lost 8 bases, and 9 bases stayed unmatched. The CDR3 consists of 13 residues. The DNA for the CDR3 is TGTGCTAGTGGCCCCGACAGGGCTAAGGGCTACACCTTC. Its protein is CASGPDRAKGYTF.

This clone has only a few counts. The CDR3 DNA reads as TGTGCCACGGGGGGGTTTCCTAATGAAAAACTGTTTTTT. It codes for CATGGFPNEKLFF. The V call is TRBV21-1, the J call TRBJ1-4. TRBV21-1 is reported as a pseudogene. There are 13 residues in the CDR3.

This clone occurred a few times. The chain is built from TRBV5-1 and TRBJ1-1; D unclear. The germline V gene encodes CDR1 SGHRS and CDR2 YFSETQ. Trimming cost V 1 base and J 1 base, with 5 bases left between them. CDR3 size: 13 residues. The CDR3 sequence is CASSLLGNTEAFF. The CDR3 nucleotides are TGCGCCAGCAGCTTGCTGGGGAACACTGAAGCTTTCTTT.

CDR3 sequence (DNA): TGTGCCAGCAGCCACCCCCTAGCGGGAGGTGTTTGGTCTGATACGCAGTATTTT. It encodes CASSHPLAGGVWSDTQYF. The J gene is TRBJ2-3, the V gene TRBV7-2, with 11 nucleotides matching TRBD2. The CDR3 has 18 amino acids. V was pared by 5 bases and J by 6 bases, with 16 bases of the junction left unmatched. The germline V gene has CDR1 SGHTA and CDR2 FQGNSA.

This chain connects TRBV10-3 to TRBJ1-1; D remains unclear. The germline CDR1 and CDR2 sequences are ENHRY and SYGVKD. CDR3 length: 15 amino acids. V lost 0 bases, J lost 1 base, and 9 bases lay in between. This CDR3 is CAISESANANTEAFF. The DNA of the CDR3 is TGTGCCATCAGTGAGTCGGCAAACGCGAACACTGAAGCTTTCTTT.

This chain connects TRBV2 to TRBJ2-3, with D unclear. Trimming took off 4 bases at V and 5 bases at J, with 10 bases between the two ends. Germline CDR1 is SNHLY and CDR2 is FYNNEI. The CDR3 covers 13 residues. CDR3 residues: CASSGAMGDTQYF. The CDR3, as DNA: TGTGCCAGCAGTGGGGCGATGGGAGATACGCAGTATTTT.

V gene TRBV7-8 combines with J gene TRBJ2-1, with TRBD1 matching 12 bases. CDR1 SGHVS and CDR2 FQNEAQ come from the germline V gene. J was trimmed by 9 bases and V by 0 bases; bases with no gene match: 6. The CDR3 is 16 residues long. The CDR3 nucleotides are TGTGCCAGCAGCTTAGCGGGGACAGGGGGCGGGGGTGAGCAGTTCTTC. Translation: CASSLAGTGGGGEQFF.

CDR3 protein: CASSQTGKVAYTF. Written as DNA, the CDR3 is TGTGCCAGCAGCCAAACAGGGAAGGTTGCCTACACCTTC. V is TRBV7-2 and J is TRBJ1-2, with D tentatively TRBD1 (6 bases). The V end was cut by 5 bases, the J end by 10 bases, with 17 bases between. This CDR3 is 13 amino acids long. The germline CDR1 and CDR2 sequences are SGHTA and FQGNSA.

This clone was seen only a few times. The chain carries TRBV6-1 and TRBJ2-7, with D perhaps matching TRBD1 (6 bases). Germline-derived CDR1 and CDR2 are MNHNS and SASEGT. V shed 1 base and J shed 2 bases, with 12 bases lying between them. The CDR3 has 15 residues. The DNA of the CDR3 is TGTGCCAGCAGTGAAGGGGGGCTACTCACCTACGAGCAGTACTTC. Translating gives CASSEGGLLTYEQYF.

The chain uses TRBV19 and TRBJ1-2, with D possibly matching TRBD1 (5 bases). From germline, CDR1 is LNHDA and CDR2 SQIVND (reference sequence). The CDR3 extends over 13 amino acids. V lost 6 bases and J lost 8, with 16 bases in between. In DNA form, the CDR3 reads TGTGCCAGTAGAGCAGGGTTCCGCTCCGGCTACACCTTC. This encodes CASRAGFRSGYTF.